This T cell receptor beta chain was captured by sequencing in a study of graft-versus-host responses after intestinal transplantation. Study information: Transplant types were multivisceral, liver-intestinal, or isolated intestinal. Induction using anti-thymocyte globulin, followed by tacrolimus and steroids for roughly 3 years, was given to all recipients.

Here immunoSEQ multiplex PCR was the method, and the copy in TCRdb shows in-frame clones only, minus some. The table records just under 20,000 clones, 65% to 85% of them present only once. Processing was applied to graft tissue in order to liberate intraepithelial and lamina propria lymphocytes. V trimming: 4 bases; J trimming: 7 bases; junction bases outside the gene matches: 11. Germline-derived CDR1 and CDR2 are SGDLS and YYNGEE. CDR3 length equals 15 residues. This receptor was identified in a human patient who received an intestinal transplant, so some T cells may come from the graft donor. The specimen comprised ileum tissue, sampled approximately 20 days after intestinal transplant. The J gene is TRBJ1-2, the V gene TRBV9; 9 bases fit TRBD1. The CDR3 protein is CASSPSVGTGTGYTF. The CDR3 bases are TGTGCCAGCAGCCCCAGTGTAGGGACAGGGACTGGCTACACCTTC.